Listed below are T cell receptor beta chains from one sample, sequenced in a study of response to subunit inactivated influenza vaccine. TCRdb re-derived calls from the RT-PCR reads in MiXCR, one entry per CDR3 protein. The table has around 200,000 distinct CDR3 sequences, about 12% seen once. These data were likewise used in another study, on T cells expressing NK-cell markers.

Sequencing was performed on CD8+ T cells sorted from PBMCs, taken roughly 13 days after vaccination. All receptors come from a man between 50 and 59 years old who received an inactivated influenza vaccine. Both conserved end residues are part of each CDR3. The D gene is left open where the match is weak. The size of a clone is reported for some rows only, either as once, few or many, or as a class for expanded clones.

j_gene | v_gene | abundance | d_gene | CDR3nt | CDR3aa
TRBJ2-1 | TRBV4-2 | many | TRBD2 | TGTGCCAGCAGCCAAGGAACTAGCGGGTTGCAGTTCTTC | CASSQGTSGLQFF
TRBJ2-2 | TRBV24-1 | few | . | TGTGCCACCAGTGATTCCGCGGGGACCTACACCGGGGAGCTGTTTTTT | CATSDSAGTYTGELFF
TRBJ2-3 | TRBV12-3/TRBV12-4 | few | TRBD2 | TGTGCCAGCAGTCCTAGCGGGGGCCAAACAGATACGCAGTATTTT | CASSPSGGQTDTQYF
TRBJ2-7 | TRBV6-5 | many | . | TGTGCCAGCAGTTACTCTGGCAGCTCCTACGAGCAGTACTTC | CASSYSGSSYEQYF
TRBJ2-7 | TRBV19 | many | . | TGTGCCAGTAGTATCGCGGCCTCCTACGAGCAGTACTTC | CASSIAASYEQYF
TRBJ2-1 | TRBV6-2/TRBV6-3 | few | . | TGTGCCAGCAGTTACTCGATTATATATGAGCAGTTCTTC | CASSYSIIYEQFF
TRBJ2-7 | TRBV7-9 | . | TRBD2 | TGTGCCAGCAGCTCTAGCGGGGAGGAAGAAGAGCAGTACTTC | CASSSSGEEEEQYF
TRBJ1-1 | TRBV7-2 | . | . | TGTGCCAGCAGCGAAGACAGCTTCACTGAAGCTTTCTTT | CASSEDSFTEAFF
TRBJ2-5 | TRBV4-1 | few | . | TGCGCCAGCAGCCAAGCGGGTTCTGAGACCCAGTACTTC | CASSQAGSETQYF
TRBJ2-2 | TRBV2 | . | . | TGTGCCAGCAGTGAAGCGGGGTTTGCCCCCGGGGAGCTGTTTTTT | CASSEAGFAPGELFF
TRBJ2-5 | TRBV5-6 | . | . | TGTGCCAGCAGCTTGGCGGTAGGGGTTGGCGAGACCCAGTACTTC | CASSLAVGVGETQYF
TRBJ2-7 | TRBV11-2 | many | . | TGTGCCAGCAGCTTAGGGGTAGGGGAAACCTACGAGCAGTACTTC | CASSLGVGETYEQYF
TRBJ2-7 | TRBV5-1 | few | TRBD2 | TGCGCCAGCAGCTTAAGACTAGCGGGGGTCGGCGAGCAGTACTTC | CASSLRLAGVGEQYF
TRBJ2-1 | TRBV4-1 | few | . | TGCGCCAGCAGCCGACGGGGGCAGGTGAGCTCCTACAATGAGCAGTTCTTC | CASSRRGQVSSYNEQFF
TRBJ1-1 | TRBV6-1 | . | . | TGTGCCAGCAGTACGGGCCAGCTCACTGAAGCTTTCTTT | CASSTGQLTEAFF
TRBJ2-5 | TRBV12-3/TRBV12-4 | many | TRBD2 | TGTGCCAGCAGTCGGACTAGCGGGAGTGGGCAGACCCAGTACTTC | CASSRTSGSGQTQYF
TRBJ2-5 | TRBV13 | . | . | TGTGCCAGCAGCTTACTGGCAGGGGATGCGGCGGGGGAGATTGCTAGCGAGACCCAGTACTTC | CASSLLAGDAAGEIASETQYF
TRBJ2-7 | TRBV28 | . | TRBD1 | TGTGCCAGCAGGGACAGGGGCTCCTGCGAGCAGTACTTC | CASRDRGSCEQYF
TRBJ1-1 | TRBV6-1 | . | . | TGTGCCAGCAGTCTTGGGGGGCGGTGGGACACTGAAGCTTTCTTT | CASSLGGRWDTEAFF
TRBJ2-2 | TRBV6-7 | many | TRBD1 | TGTGCCAGCAGAATCGACAGGGCGAGCACCGGGGAGCTGTTTTTT | CASRIDRASTGELFF
TRBJ1-5 | TRBV6-2/TRBV6-3 | . | . | TGTGCCAGCAGTTACGGTAGGGGTCTCGATCAGCCCCAGCATTTT | CASSYGRGLDQPQHF
TRBJ2-4 | TRBV20-1 | . | . | TGCAGTGCTAGAAGCATAGCCAAAAACATTCAGTACTTC | CSARSIAKNIQYF
TRBJ2-3 | TRBV2 | . | TRBD1 | TGTGCCAGCAGTGATGGACAGGTCTGGGCCACAGATACGCAGTATTTT | CASSDGQVWATDTQYF
TRBJ2-3 | TRBV11-2 | . | . | TGTGCCAGCAGCTGGCGGTTGCTTCCCACAGATACGCAGTATTTT | CASSWRLLPTDTQYF
TRBJ2-5 | TRBV27 | few | TRBD1 | TGTGCCAGCAGCCAGACAGGGGATAAGGAGACCCAGTACTTC | CASSQTGDKETQYF
TRBJ2-2 | TRBV5-1 | many | TRBD1 | TGCGCCAGCAGTGACAGGGAAATATCCGGGGAGCTGTTTTTT | CASSDREISGELFF
TRBJ2-7 | TRBV30 | many | . | TGTGCCCTGGGCGTCTCGGCTCGGGGCGAGCAGTACTTC | CALGVSARGEQYF
TRBJ2-2 | TRBV12-3/TRBV12-4 | . | . | TGTGCCAGCAGTTTAGGTCTTACCGGGGAGCTGTTTTTT | CASSLGLTGELFF
TRBJ2-1 | TRBV28 | many | TRBD2 | TGTGCCAGCAGCGATGGACTAGCGGTATACAATGAGCAGTTCTTC | CASSDGLAVYNEQFF
TRBJ2-1 | TRBV5-1 | few | . | TGCGCCAGCAGCTTGGAGCCAGGGGGGTTCGATGAGCAGTTCTTC | CASSLEPGGFDEQFF
TRBJ2-3 | TRBV7-9 | many | . | TGTGCCAGCAGCTCCCCGGATACGCAGTATTTT | CASSSPDTQYF
TRBJ2-7 | TRBV12-3/TRBV12-4 | many | TRBD2 | TGTGCCAGCAGTTCCCTCGCGGGGGAGGCCTACGAGCAGTACTTC | CASSSLAGEAYEQYF
TRBJ2-5 | TRBV7-9 | . | TRBD1 | TGTGCCAGCAGCTTAGCGGACAGGGGTTTCGAAGAGACCCAGTACTTC | CASSLADRGFEETQYF
TRBJ2-5 | TRBV4-1 | few | TRBD2 | TGCGCCAGCAGCCAACCACAAGGGACTAGCGCAGAGACCCAGTACTTC | CASSQPQGTSAETQYF
TRBJ1-5 | TRBV7-9 | many | . | TGTGCCAGCAGCCAGTCCGGGGGAATAGGGATGGATCAGCCCCAGCATTTT | CASSQSGGIGMDQPQHF
TRBJ2-2 | TRBV4-3 | . | . | TGCGCCAGTTATAGCGGGAACACCGGGGAGCTGTTTTTT | CASYSGNTGELFF
TRBJ2-7 | TRBV4-2 | few | TRBD1 | TGTGCCAGCAGCCAAGATCGGGGAACAGGGGACGAGCAGTACTTC | CASSQDRGTGDEQYF
TRBJ2-1 | TRBV4-2 | . | . | TGTGCCAGCAGCCAAGGCCCCAGCGCCCTAATGGATGAGCAGTTCTTC | CASSQGPSALMDEQFF
TRBJ2-5 | TRBV29-1 | many | TRBD2 | TGCAGCGTTGACGGCGGACTAGCGGGACCTCAAGAGACCCAGTACTTC | CSVDGGLAGPQETQYF
TRBJ2-7 | TRBV2 | . | TRBD2 | TGTGCCAGCCAGGGTTCGTTTCTTAGCGGGAGTGAGCAGTACTTC | CASQGSFLSGSEQYF